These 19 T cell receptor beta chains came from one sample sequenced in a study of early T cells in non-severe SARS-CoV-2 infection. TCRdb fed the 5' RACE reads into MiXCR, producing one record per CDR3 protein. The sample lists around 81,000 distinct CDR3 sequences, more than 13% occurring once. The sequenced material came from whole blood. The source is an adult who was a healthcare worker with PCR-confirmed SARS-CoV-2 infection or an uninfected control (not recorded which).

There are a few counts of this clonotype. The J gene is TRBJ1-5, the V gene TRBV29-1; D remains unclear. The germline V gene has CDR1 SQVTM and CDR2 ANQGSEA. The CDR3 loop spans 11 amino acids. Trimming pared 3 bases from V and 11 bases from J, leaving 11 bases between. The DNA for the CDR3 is TGCAGCGTTGACGGGGATGGATCCCAGCATTTT. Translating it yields CSVDGDGSQHF.

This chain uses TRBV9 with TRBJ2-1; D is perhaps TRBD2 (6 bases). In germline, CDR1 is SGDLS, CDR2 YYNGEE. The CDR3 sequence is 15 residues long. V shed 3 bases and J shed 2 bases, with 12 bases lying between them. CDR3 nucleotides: TGTGCCAGCAGCGCCACTAGCAATCCCTACAATGAGCAGTTCTTC. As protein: CASSATSNPYNEQFF.

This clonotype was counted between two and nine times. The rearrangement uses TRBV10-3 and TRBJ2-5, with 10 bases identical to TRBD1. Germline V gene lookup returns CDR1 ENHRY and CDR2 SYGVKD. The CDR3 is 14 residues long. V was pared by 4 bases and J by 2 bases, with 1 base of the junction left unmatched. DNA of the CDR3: TGTGCCATCAGTGGGACAGGGGGACAAGAGACCCAGTACTTC. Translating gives CAISGTGGQETQYF.

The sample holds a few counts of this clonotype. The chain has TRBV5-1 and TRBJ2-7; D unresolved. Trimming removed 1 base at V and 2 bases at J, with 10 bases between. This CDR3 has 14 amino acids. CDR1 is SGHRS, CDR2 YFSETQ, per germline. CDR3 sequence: CASSLRHGPYEQYF. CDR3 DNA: TGCGCCAGCAGCTTGAGACACGGTCCCTACGAGCAGTACTTC. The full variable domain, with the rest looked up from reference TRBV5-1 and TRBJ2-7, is KAGVTQTPRYLIKTRGQQVTLSCSPISGHRSVSWYQQTPGQGLQFLFEYFSETQRNKGNFPGRFSGRQFSNSRSEMNVSTLELGDSALYLCASSLRHGPYEQYFGPGTRLTVT.

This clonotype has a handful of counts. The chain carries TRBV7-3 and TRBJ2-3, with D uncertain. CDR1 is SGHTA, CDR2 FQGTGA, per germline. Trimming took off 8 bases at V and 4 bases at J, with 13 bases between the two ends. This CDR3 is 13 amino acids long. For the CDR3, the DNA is TGTGCCAGCCAGAGGACGGTCGCAGATACGCAGTATTTT. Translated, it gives CASQRTVADTQYF.

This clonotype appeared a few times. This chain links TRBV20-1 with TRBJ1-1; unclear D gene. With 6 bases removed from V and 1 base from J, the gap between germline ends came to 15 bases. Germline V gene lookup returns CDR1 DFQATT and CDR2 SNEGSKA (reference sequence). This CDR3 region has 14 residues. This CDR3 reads CSAFEEMKNTEAFF. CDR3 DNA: TGCAGTGCCTTTGAGGAGATGAAGAACACTGAAGCTTTCTTT.

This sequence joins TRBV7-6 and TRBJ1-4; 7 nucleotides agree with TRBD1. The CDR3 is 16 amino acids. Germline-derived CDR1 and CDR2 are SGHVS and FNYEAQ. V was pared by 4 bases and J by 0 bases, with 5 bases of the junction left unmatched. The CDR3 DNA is TGTGCCAGCAGCTCGCAGGGGGGCGCAACTAATGAAAAACTGTTTTTT. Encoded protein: CASSSQGGATNEKLFF.

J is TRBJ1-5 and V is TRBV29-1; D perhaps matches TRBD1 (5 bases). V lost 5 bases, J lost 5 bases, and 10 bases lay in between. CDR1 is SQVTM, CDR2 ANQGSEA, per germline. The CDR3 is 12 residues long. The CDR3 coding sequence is TGCAGCGTTTCGGGACCCGATCAGCCCCAGCATTTT. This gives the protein CSVSGPDQPQHF.

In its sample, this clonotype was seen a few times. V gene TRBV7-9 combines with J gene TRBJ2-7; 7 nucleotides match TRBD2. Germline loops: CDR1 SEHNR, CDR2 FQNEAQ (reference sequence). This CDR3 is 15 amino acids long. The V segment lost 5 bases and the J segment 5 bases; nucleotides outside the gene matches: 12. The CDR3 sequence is CASSPRTSLVDEQYF. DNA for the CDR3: TGTGCCAGCAGCCCTCGGACTAGTTTGGTGGACGAGCAGTACTTC.

The CDR3 DNA follows: TGTGCCAGCAGCCCGATCGCGGGGGGTGGTGAGCAGTTCTTC. Translating gives CASSPIAGGGEQFF. This chain joins TRBV3-1 and TRBJ2-1; 8 bases match TRBD2. This CDR3 has 14 residues. V lost 4 bases and J lost 9; bases outside the gene matches: 8. Germline values: CDR1 LGHDT, CDR2 YNNKEL (reference sequence).

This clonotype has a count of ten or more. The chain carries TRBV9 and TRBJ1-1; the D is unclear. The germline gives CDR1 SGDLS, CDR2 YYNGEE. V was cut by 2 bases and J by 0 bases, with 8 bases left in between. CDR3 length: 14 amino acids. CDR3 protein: CASSVGYMNTEAFF. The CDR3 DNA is TGTGCCAGCAGCGTGGGATACATGAACACTGAAGCTTTCTTT.

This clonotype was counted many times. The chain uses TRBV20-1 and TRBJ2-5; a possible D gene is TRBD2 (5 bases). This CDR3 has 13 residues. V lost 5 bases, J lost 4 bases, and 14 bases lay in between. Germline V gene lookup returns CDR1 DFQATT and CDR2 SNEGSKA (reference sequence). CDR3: CSASLLGGETQYF. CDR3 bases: TGCAGTGCTTCTTTATTAGGAGGAGAGACCCAGTACTTC.

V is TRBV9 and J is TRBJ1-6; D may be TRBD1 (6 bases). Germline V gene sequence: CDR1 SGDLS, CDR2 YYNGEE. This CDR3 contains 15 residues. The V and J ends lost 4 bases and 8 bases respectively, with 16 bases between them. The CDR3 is CASSLRTALDSPLHF. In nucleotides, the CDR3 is TGTGCCAGCAGCCTCCGGACAGCCCTCGATTCACCCCTCCACTTT.

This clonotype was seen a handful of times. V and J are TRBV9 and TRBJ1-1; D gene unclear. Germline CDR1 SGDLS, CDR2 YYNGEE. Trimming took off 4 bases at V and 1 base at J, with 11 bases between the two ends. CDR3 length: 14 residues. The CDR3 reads CASSQSVGNTEAFF. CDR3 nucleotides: TGTGCCAGCAGCCAGTCGGTTGGGAACACTGAAGCTTTCTTT.

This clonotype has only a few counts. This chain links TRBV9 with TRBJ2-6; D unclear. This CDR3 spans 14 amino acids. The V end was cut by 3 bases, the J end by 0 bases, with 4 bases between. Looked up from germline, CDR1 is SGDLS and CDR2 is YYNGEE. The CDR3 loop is CASSGLSGANVLTF. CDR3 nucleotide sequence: TGTGCCAGCAGCGGACTCTCTGGGGCCAACGTCCTGACTTTC.

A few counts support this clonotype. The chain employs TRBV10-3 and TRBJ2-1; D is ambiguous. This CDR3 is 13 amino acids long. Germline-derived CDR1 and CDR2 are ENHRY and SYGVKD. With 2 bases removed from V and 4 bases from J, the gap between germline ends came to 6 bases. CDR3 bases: TGTGCCATCAGTGAGGGATTATACAATGAGCAGTTCTTC. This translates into CAISEGLYNEQFF.

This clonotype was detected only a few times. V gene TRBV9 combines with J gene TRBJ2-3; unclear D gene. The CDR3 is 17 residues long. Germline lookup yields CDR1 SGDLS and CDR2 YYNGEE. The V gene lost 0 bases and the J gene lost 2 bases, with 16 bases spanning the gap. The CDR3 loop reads CASSVVPSAKFTDTQYF. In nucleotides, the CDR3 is TGTGCCAGCAGCGTAGTGCCGAGCGCAAAGTTCACAGATACGCAGTATTTT.

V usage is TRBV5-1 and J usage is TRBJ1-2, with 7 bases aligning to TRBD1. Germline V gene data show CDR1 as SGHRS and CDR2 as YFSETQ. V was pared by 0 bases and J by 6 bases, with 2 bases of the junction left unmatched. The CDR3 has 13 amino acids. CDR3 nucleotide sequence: TGCGCCAGCAGCTTGGGACAGGGCGATGGCTACACCTTC. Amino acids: CASSLGQGDGYTF.

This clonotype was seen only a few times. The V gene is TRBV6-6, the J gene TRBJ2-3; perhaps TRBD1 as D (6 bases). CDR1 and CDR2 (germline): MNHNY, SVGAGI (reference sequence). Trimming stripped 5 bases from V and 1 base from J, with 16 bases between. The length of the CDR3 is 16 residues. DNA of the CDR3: TGTGCCAGCAGTCCAGGGGTGGCTGCTCGCACAGATACGCAGTATTTT. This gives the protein CASSPGVAARTDTQYF.